This passage covers 28 T cell receptor beta chains from one sample sequenced in a study of shared clonotypes between healthy human individuals. CD45RO-negative CD8 cells positively selected for CCR7 made up the naive population, which excluded terminally differentiated effector memory CD45RA+ cells. The repertoire was sequenced with immunoSEQ multiplex PCR; TCRdb's copy has only in-frame clones and lacks some. Here the sample spans hundreds of thousands of clones, around 95% being singletons. Sequenced: naive CD8+ T cells sorted from blood. Receptors were obtained from a woman between 25 and 40 years old in good health.

The chain joins TRBV5-4 to TRBJ1-4, with 7 bases that match TRBD1. The CDR3 is 13 amino acids. Germline loops: CDR1 SGHNT, CDR2 YYREEE (reference sequence). The V gene end was trimmed by 6 bases and the J gene end by 8 bases; junction bases not matched to a gene: 7. The CDR3 coding sequence is TGTGCCAGCAACAGACAGGGCGAGGAAAAACTGTTTTTT. This encodes CASNRQGEEKLFF.

The chain recombines TRBV4-1 with TRBJ2-3, with D possibly TRBD2 on 6 matching bases. This CDR3 contains 15 residues. The germline V gene has CDR1 MGHRA and CDR2 YSYEKL. Trimming took 0 bases from V and 2 from J, leaving 9 bases between them. CDR3 loop: CASSQDPDYTDTQYF. Written as DNA, the CDR3 is TGCGCCAGCAGCCAAGATCCGGACTACACAGATACGCAGTATTTT.

The rearrangement uses TRBV27 and TRBJ1-5; no definite D call. V was cut by 5 bases and J by 2 bases, with 10 bases left in between. Germline CDR1 MNHEY, CDR2 SMNVEV (reference sequence). CDR3 length: 14 amino acids. This CDR3 is CASSPRPGNQPQHF. The CDR3 DNA reads TGTGCCAGCAGTCCTCGACCGGGCAATCAGCCCCAGCATTTT.

This clone was found once. V is TRBV5-8 and J is TRBJ1-2, with TRBD1 identical over 8 bases. The junction had 9 bases not matched to a gene; V was cut back by 1 base and J by 7 bases. Germline loops: CDR1 SGHTS, CDR2 YDEGEE. The CDR3 runs 15 residues. DNA for the CDR3: TGTGCCAGCAGCTTGCGGGCAGGGGGCATCGGTGGCTACACCTTC. Protein: CASSLRAGGIGGYTF.

V is TRBV10-1 and J is TRBJ2-7; D not certain. V was pared by 2 bases and J by 5 bases, with 10 bases between. Germline lookup yields CDR1 WNHNN and CDR2 SYGVQD (reference sequence). The CDR3 consists of 13 residues. CDR3 sequence reads: CASSELRDNEQYF. The CDR3 nucleotides read TGCGCCAGCAGTGAGCTGCGAGATAACGAGCAGTACTTC.

This chain uses TRBV6-6 with TRBJ2-7, with 9 bases aligning to TRBD1. With 8 bases clipped from V and 5 bases from J, the junction kept 10 bases outside the gene matches. The CDR3 totals 14 residues. Germline V gives CDR1 MNHNY, CDR2 SVGAGI (reference sequence). CDR3 coding DNA: TGTGCCAGCTCTCTGTGGACAGGGGACGACGAGCAGTACTTC. Its translation is CASSLWTGDDEQYF.

The table lists this clone with a few counts. CDR3: CASTFTLAGTYNEQFF. The CDR3 nucleotides read TGTGCCAGCACCTTCACCCTAGCGGGTACCTACAATGAGCAGTTCTTC. V is TRBV28 and J is TRBJ2-1; 8 bases map to TRBD2. The V gene end was trimmed by 7 bases and the J gene end by 2 bases; junction bases not matched to a gene: 10. Germline-derived CDR1 and CDR2 are MDHEN and SYDVKM. CDR3 length equals 16 residues. The variable domain in full, with the rest retrieved from reference TRBV28 and TRBJ2-1, is DVKVTQSSRYLVKRTGEKVFLECVQDMDHENMFWYRQDPGLGLRLIYFSYDVKMKEKGDIPEGYSVSREKKERFSLILESASTNQTSMYLCASTFTLAGTYNEQFFGPGTRLTVL.

This clone was detected once. This rearrangement joins TRBV27 to TRBJ2-5, with 16 positions matching TRBD2. Germline loops: CDR1 MNHEY, CDR2 SMNVEV (reference sequence). V lost 8 bases and J lost 4; bases outside the gene matches: 1. CDR3 size: 14 residues. The CDR3 DNA is TGTGCCAGCGGGACTAGCGGGAGGGTAGAGACCCAGTACTTC. This sequence encodes CASGTSGRVETQYF.

The V call is TRBV7-8, the J call TRBJ2-3; D is perhaps TRBD2 (5 bases). Germline V gives CDR1 SGHVS, CDR2 FQNEAQ. Between the trimmed V and J ends, which lost 2 bases and 5 bases, there was a span of 8 bases. The CDR3 spans 13 residues. The CDR3 protein is CASSLLGGDTQYF. DNA for the CDR3: TGTGCCAGCAGCTTATTAGGAGGAGATACGCAGTATTTT.

In this sample, this clone turned up once. V and J are TRBV28 and TRBJ1-3; possibly TRBD1 for D (6 bases). CDR3 size: 17 residues. Germline assignment: CDR1 MDHEN and CDR2 SYDVKM. Deletions cut 7 bases from V and 0 bases from J, with 19 bases between. The CDR3 sequence: CASIWAGWTASGNTIYF. The DNA for the CDR3 is TGTGCCAGCATCTGGGCCGGATGGACAGCCTCTGGAAACACCATATATTTT. Drawing the rest from reference TRBV28 and TRBJ1-3, the complete variable domain is DVKVTQSSRYLVKRTGEKVFLECVQDMDHENMFWYRQDPGLGLRLIYFSYDVKMKEKGDIPEGYSVSREKKERFSLILESASTNQTSMYLCASIWAGWTASGNTIYFGEGSWLTVV.

The V gene is TRBV15, the J gene TRBJ2-3; weak D call: TRBD2 (6 bases). The V and J ends lost 0 bases and 3 bases respectively, with 13 bases between them. This CDR3 contains 16 residues. CDR1 and CDR2 from the germline V gene are LNHNV and YYDKDF (reference sequence). CDR3 DNA: TGTGCCACCAGCAGAGATAGGGGCGGACTAACAGATACGCAGTATTTT. Amino acid sequence: CATSRDRGGLTDTQYF.

The CDR3 spells CASSSPTSGGTYEQYF. The CDR3 DNA reads as TGTGCCAGCAGCTCCCCGACTAGCGGGGGAACCTACGAGCAGTACTTC. The chain links TRBV7-9 to TRBJ2-7, with 12 bases identical to TRBD2. Germline loops: CDR1 SEHNR, CDR2 FQNEAQ (reference sequence). V shed 4 bases and J 2 bases; nucleotides not matched to a gene: 6. The CDR3 spans 16 residues. Complete variable domain (other parts from reference TRBV7-9 and TRBJ2-7): DTGVSQNPRHKITKRGQNVTFRCDPISEHNRLYWYRQTLGQGPEFLTYFQNEAQLEKSRLLSDRFSAERPKGSFSTLEIQRTEQGDSAMYLCASSSPTSGGTYEQYFGPGTRLTVT.

This chain connects TRBV5-4 to TRBJ2-7, with 11 bases fitting TRBD2. This CDR3 is 20 amino acids long. V lost 0 bases and J lost 1; bases outside the gene matches: 15. In germline, CDR1 is SGHNT, CDR2 YYREEE (reference sequence). Written as DNA, the CDR3 is TGTGCCAGCAGCTTGGTAGGGGAGGCTAGCGGGAGGACCCTTTCCTACGAGCAGTACTTC. Amino acids: CASSLVGEASGRTLSYEQYF.

For this clone: The sample contains more than one DNA sequence encoding this CDR3. The CDR3 DNA reads as TGTGCCAGCAGCTTAGGCTTACAGCCCCAGCATTTT. Its protein product is CASSLGLQPQHF. The chain couples TRBV13 to TRBJ1-5; no reliable D call. V was cut by 0 bases and J by 7 bases, with 4 bases left in between. Germline V gives CDR1 PRHDT, CDR2 FYEKMQ (reference sequence). The CDR3 consists of 12 residues.

The gene calls are TRBV4-1 and TRBJ2-7, with 10 bases aligning to TRBD2. J lost 2 bases, V lost 0 bases, and 7 bases had no gene match. The germline CDR1 and CDR2 sequences are MGHRA and YSYEKL. The CDR3 runs 17 residues. The CDR3 here is CASSQDPGLAATYEQYF. The DNA for the CDR3 is TGCGCCAGCAGCCAAGATCCTGGACTAGCGGCTACCTACGAGCAGTACTTC.

The chain is built from TRBV27 and TRBJ2-1; 10 nucleotides line up with TRBD1. The V and J ends lost 1 base and 8 bases, in that order; junction bases with no gene match: 5. The germline V gene encodes CDR1 MNHEY and CDR2 SMNVEV (reference sequence). The CDR3 extends over 15 amino acids. The CDR3 region has the DNA TGTGCCAGCAGTTTATTAGGGACAGGGGAGGATGAGCAGTTCTTC. This translates into CASSLLGTGEDEQFF.

The chain carries TRBV27 and TRBJ2-2; TRBD1 or TRBD2 may be the D gene (5 bases each). The V gene's germline CDR1 is MNHEY and CDR2 SMNVEV (reference sequence). V was shortened by 6 bases and J by 7 bases, with 15 bases between the two germline ends. The CDR3 contains 14 residues. CDR3 DNA: TGTGCCAGCAGACCGGGGCCGATGGGCGGGGAGCTGTTTTTT. Translated: CASRPGPMGGELFF.

The chain uses TRBV23-1 and TRBJ1-2; 9 nucleotides line up with TRBD1. TRBV23-1 is annotated as an ORF whose role is uncertain. CDR3 length equals 15 residues. Trimming took 4 bases from V and 6 from J; bases not matched to a gene: 9. The DNA for the CDR3 is TGCGCCAGCAGTCCCCGGGACAGGGCCGCCAATGGCTACACCTTC. Amino acids: CASSPRDRAANGYTF.

The rearrangement joins TRBV4-1 to TRBJ2-1; D remains ambiguous. Between the trimmed V and J ends, which lost 0 bases and 11 bases, there was a span of 8 bases. This CDR3 region has 12 residues. CDR1 is MGHRA and CDR2 is YSYEKL in the germline V gene. The DNA for the CDR3 is TGCGCCAGCAGCCAAGATGGAAAAAAGCAGTTCTTC. It is translated as CASSQDGKKQFF.

The chain is built from TRBV5-8 and TRBJ1-5; D perhaps matches TRBD1 (6 bases). Deletions cut 4 bases from V and 2 bases from J, with 7 bases between. CDR1 and CDR2 (germline): SGHTS, YDEGEE. This CDR3 has 13 amino acids. This chain's CDR3 is CASSRGGNQPQHF. Written as DNA, the CDR3 is TGTGCCAGCAGCAGGGGGGGCAATCAGCCCCAGCATTTT.

This chain connects TRBV28 to TRBJ2-7, with TRBD2 identical over 8 bases. The CDR3 spans 13 residues. From germline, CDR1 is MDHEN and CDR2 SYDVKM. V dropped 10 bases and J dropped 1; count of bases not matched to a gene: 6. The CDR3 nucleotides are TGTGCCACCGCTAGCGGGTCGTCCTACGAGCAGTACTTC. It translates to CATASGSSYEQYF.

The J gene is TRBJ1-1, the V gene TRBV27, with TRBD1 matching 7 bases. Trimming cost V 6 bases and J 7 bases; bases outside gene matches: 8. The CDR3 is 13 amino acids. Germline assignment: CDR1 MNHEY and CDR2 SMNVEV (reference sequence). The CDR3, as DNA: TGTGCCAGCAGAAGGGGGACAGCCATTGAAGCTTTCTTT. Its protein product is CASRRGTAIEAFF.

The V call is TRBV6-5, the J call TRBJ1-1, with 7 bases aligning to TRBD1. CDR1 and CDR2 from the germline V gene are MNHEY and SVGAGI. This CDR3 has 16 amino acids. V was clipped by 0 bases and J by 3 bases; unmatched bases: 7. The CDR3 sequence: CASSYSREGADTEAFF. In DNA, the CDR3 is TGTGCCAGCAGTTACTCGAGGGAGGGGGCGGACACTGAAGCTTTCTTT.

The V gene is TRBV28, the J gene TRBJ2-7, with TRBD2 matching over 7 bases. The junction had 11 bases not matched to a gene; V was cut back by 8 bases and J by 1 base. This CDR3 region has 15 residues. Germline CDR1 is MDHEN and CDR2 is SYDVKM. The CDR3 nucleotides are TGTGCCAGCGCTTGGGCGGGAGAAGCTTCCTACGAGCAGTACTTC. Translated, it gives CASAWAGEASYEQYF.

The chain combines TRBV7-9 with TRBJ1-4, with 8 nucleotides matching TRBD1. Unmatched junction bases numbered 0, after V lost 4 bases and J lost 8 bases. The CDR3 consists of 12 residues. Germline V gene data show CDR1 as SEHNR and CDR2 as FQNEAQ (reference sequence). The CDR3 DNA reads TGTGCCAGCAGCTGGGACAGGGAAAAACTGTTTTTT. Its translation is CASSWDREKLFF. The whole variable domain, filled in from reference TRBV7-9 and TRBJ1-4, reads DTGVSQNPRHKITKRGQNVTFRCDPISEHNRLYWYRQTLGQGPEFLTYFQNEAQLEKSRLLSDRFSAERPKGSFSTLEIQRTEQGDSAMYLCASSWDREKLFFGSGTQLSVL.

The chain recombines TRBV19 with TRBJ2-5, with D perhaps TRBD2 (5 bases). V was trimmed by 2 bases and J by 1 base, leaving 8 bases between them. Germline CDR1 LNHDA, CDR2 SQIVND (reference sequence). This CDR3 has 14 residues. The CDR3 DNA is TGTGCCAGTAGTATAAGTAGCGTCCAAGAGACCCAGTACTTC. It codes for CASSISSVQETQYF. The complete variable domain, with remaining parts taken from reference TRBV19 and TRBJ2-5, reads DGGITQSPKYLFRKEGQNVTLSCEQNLNHDAMYWYRQDPGQGLRLIYYSQIVNDFQKGDIAEGYSVSREKKESFPLTVTSAQKNPTAFYLCASSISSVQETQYFGPGTRLLVL.

This chain uses TRBV14 with TRBJ2-7, with D perhaps assigned TRBD1 or TRBD2 (5 bases each). This CDR3 has 15 residues. Germline values: CDR1 SGHDN, CDR2 FVKESK. With 1 base removed from V and 1 base from J, the gap between germline ends came to 11 bases. CDR3 in DNA: TGTGCCAGCAGCCAAGGGGACGGCCGATCCTACGAGCAGTACTTC. The encoded protein is CASSQGDGRSYEQYF.

The CDR3 reads CASSQVSEGNTEAFF. The CDR3 coding sequence is TGCGCCAGCAGCCAAGTGTCGGAGGGGAACACTGAAGCTTTCTTT. V is TRBV4-1 and J is TRBJ1-1; no firm D call. V lost 1 base, J lost 1 base, and 10 bases lay in between. Germline V gene data show CDR1 as MGHRA and CDR2 as YSYEKL. CDR3 length: 15 amino acids.